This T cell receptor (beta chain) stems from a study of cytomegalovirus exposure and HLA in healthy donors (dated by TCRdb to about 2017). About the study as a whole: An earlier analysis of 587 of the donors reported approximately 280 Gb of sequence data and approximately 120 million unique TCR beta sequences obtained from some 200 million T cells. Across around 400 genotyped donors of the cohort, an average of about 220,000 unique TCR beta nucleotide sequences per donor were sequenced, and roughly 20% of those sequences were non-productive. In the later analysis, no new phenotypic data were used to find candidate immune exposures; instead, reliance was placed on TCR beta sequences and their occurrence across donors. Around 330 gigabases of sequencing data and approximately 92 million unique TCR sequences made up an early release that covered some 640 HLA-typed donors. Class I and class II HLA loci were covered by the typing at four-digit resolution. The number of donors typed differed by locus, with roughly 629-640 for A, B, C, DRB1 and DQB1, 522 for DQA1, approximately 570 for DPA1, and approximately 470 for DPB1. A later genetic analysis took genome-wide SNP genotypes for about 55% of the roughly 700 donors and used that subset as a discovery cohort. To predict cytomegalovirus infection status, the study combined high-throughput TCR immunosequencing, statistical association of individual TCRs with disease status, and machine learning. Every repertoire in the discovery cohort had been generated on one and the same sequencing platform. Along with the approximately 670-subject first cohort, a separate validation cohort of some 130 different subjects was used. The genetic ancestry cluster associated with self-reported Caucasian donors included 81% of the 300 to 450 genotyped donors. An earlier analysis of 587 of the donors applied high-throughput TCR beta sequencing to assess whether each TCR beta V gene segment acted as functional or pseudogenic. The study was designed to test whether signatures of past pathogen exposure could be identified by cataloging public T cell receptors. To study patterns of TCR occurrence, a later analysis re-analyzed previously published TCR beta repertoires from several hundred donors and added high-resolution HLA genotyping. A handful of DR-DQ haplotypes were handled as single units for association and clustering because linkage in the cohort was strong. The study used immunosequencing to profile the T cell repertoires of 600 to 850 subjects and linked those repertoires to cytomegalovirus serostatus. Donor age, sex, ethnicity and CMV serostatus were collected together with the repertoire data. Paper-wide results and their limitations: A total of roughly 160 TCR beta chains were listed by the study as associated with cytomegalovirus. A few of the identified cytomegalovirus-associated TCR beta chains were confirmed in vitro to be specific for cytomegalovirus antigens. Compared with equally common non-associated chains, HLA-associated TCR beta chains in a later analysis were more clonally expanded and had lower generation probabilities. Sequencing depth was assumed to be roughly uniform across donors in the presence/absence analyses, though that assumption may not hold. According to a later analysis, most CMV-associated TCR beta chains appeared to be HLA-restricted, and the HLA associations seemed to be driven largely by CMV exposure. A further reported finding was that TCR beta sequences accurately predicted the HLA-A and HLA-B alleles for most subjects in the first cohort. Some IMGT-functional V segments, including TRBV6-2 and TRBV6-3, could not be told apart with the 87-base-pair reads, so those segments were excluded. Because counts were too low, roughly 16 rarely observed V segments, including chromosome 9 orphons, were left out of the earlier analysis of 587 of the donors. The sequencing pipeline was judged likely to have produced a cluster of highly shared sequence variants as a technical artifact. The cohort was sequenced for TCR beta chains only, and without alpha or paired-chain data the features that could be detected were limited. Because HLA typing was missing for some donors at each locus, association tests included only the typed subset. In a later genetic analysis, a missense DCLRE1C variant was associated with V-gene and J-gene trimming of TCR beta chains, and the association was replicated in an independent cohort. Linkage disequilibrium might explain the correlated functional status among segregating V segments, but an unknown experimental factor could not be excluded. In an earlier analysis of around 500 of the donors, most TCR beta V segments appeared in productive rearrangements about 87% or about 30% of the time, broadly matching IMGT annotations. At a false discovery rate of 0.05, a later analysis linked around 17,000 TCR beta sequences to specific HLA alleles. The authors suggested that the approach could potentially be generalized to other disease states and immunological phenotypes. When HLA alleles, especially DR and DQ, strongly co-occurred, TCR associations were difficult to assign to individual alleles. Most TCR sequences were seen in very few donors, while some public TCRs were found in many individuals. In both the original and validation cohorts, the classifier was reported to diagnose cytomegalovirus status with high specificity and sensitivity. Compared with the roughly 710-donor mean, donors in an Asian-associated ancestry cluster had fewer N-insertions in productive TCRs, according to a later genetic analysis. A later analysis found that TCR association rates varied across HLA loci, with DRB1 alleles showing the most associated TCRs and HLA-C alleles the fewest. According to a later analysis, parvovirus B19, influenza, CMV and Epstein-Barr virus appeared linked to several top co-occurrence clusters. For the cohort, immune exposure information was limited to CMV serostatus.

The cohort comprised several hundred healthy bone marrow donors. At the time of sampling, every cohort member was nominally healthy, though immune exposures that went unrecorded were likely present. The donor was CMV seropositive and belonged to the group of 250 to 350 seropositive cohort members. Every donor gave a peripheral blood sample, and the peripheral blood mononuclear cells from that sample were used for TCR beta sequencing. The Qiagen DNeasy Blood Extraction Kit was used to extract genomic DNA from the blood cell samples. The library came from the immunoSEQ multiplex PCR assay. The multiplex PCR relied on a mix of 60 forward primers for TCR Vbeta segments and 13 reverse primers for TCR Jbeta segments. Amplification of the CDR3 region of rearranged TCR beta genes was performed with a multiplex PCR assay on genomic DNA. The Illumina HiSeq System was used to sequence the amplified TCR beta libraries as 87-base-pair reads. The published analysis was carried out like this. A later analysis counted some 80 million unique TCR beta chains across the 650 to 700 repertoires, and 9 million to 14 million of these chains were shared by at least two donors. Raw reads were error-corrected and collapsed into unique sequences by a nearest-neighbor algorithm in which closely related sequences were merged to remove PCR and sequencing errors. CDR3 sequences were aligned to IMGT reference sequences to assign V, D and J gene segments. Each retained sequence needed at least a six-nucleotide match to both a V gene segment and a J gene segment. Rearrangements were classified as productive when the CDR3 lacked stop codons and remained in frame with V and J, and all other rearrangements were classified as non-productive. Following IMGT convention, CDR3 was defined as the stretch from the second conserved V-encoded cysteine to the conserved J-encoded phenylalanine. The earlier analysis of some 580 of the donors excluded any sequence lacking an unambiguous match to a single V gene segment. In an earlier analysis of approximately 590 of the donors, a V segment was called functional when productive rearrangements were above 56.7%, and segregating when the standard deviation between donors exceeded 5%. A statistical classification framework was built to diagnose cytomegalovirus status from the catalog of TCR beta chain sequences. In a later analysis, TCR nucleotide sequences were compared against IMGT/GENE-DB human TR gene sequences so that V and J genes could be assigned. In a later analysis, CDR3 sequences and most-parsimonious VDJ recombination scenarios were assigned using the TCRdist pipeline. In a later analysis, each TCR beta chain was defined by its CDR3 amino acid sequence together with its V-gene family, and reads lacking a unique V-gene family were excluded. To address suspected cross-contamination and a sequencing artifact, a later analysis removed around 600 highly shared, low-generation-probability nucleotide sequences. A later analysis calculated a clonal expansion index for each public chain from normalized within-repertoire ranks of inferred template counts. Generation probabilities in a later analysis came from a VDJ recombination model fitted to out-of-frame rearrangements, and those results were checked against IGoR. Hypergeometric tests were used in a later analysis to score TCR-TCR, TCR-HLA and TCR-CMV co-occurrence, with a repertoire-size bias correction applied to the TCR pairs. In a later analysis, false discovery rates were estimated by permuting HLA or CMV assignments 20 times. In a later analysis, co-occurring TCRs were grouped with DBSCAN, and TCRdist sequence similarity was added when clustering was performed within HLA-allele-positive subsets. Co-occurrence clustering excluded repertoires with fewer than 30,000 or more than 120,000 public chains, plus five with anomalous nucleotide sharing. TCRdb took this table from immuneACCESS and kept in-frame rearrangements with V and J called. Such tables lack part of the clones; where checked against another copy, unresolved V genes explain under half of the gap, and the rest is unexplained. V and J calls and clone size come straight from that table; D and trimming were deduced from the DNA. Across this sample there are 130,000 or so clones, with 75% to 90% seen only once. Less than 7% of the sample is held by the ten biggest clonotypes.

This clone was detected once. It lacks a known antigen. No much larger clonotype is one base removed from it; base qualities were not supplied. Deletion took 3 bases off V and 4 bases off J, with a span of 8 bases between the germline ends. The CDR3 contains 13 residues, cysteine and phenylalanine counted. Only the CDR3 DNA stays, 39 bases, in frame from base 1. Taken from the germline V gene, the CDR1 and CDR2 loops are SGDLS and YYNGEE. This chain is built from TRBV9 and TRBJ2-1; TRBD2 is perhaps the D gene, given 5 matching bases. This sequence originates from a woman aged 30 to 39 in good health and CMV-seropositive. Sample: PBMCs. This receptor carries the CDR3 CASSAGTYNEQFF. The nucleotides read TGTGCCAGCAGCGCGGGAACTTACAATGAGCAGTTCTTC.